This paragraph covers one T cell receptor (beta chain) sequence. Its antigen is not identified. No fewer than 7 million PBMCs went into each sample. Extracted total RNA amounted to at least 5.5 micrograms for each sample. This record comes from a study of blood T cells in healthy people across ages. Using a J-beta primer mix together with a sample-barcoded 5' primer, a second PCR was run for roughly 6 to 11 cycles. MiXCR was run by TCRdb on the 5' RACE reads, yielding one entry per CDR3 protein. The sample consists of about 1.8 million distinct CDR3 sequences, 40% to 55% of them appearing once. Findings of the study overall: Among T cells, TCR beta diversity per million cells dropped roughly linearly as age rose.

V dropped 1 base and J dropped 0 bases, with 6 bases sitting between them. The CDR3 contains 14 residues. The germline gives CDR1 LGHNA, CDR2 YSLEER. The V and J genes are TRBV4-3 and TRBJ1-1; no clear D gene. The receptor's source is a woman between 40 and 55 years old in good health. Source material: blood. The CDR3 loop reads CASSQGSMNTEAFF. The CDR3 nucleotides are TGCGCCAGCAGCCAAGGTTCCATGAACACTGAAGCTTTCTTT.